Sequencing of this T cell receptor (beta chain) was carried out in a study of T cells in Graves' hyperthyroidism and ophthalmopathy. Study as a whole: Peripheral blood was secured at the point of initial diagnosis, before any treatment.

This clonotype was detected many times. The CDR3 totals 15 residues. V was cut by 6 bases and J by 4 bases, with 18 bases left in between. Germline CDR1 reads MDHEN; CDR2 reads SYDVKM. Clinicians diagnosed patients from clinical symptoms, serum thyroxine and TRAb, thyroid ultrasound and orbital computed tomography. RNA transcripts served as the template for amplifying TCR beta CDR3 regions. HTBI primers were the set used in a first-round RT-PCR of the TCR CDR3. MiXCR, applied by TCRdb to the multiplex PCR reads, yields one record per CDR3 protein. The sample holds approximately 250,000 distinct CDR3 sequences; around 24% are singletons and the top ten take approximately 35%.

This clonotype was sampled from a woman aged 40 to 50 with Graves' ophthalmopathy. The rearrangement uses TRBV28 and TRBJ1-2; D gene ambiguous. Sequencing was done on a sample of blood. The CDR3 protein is CASRREDLPGYGYTF. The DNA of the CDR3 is TGTGCCAGCAGACGAGAGGACCTACCAGGCTATGGCTACACCTTC.